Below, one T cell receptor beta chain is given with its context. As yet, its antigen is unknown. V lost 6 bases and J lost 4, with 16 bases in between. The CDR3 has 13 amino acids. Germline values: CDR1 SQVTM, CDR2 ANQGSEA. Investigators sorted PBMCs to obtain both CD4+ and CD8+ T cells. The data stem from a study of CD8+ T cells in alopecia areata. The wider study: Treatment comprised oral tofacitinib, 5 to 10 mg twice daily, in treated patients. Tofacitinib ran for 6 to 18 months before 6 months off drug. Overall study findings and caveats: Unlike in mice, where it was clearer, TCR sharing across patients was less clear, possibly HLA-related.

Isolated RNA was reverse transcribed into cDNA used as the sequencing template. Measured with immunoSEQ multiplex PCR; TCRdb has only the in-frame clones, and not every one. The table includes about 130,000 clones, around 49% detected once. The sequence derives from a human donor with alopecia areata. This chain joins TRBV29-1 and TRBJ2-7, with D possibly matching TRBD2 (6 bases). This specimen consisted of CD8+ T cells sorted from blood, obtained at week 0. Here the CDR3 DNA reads TGCAGCGTCCTTGGAGGGGCAAGATACGAGCAGTACTTC. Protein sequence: CSVLGGARYEQYF.